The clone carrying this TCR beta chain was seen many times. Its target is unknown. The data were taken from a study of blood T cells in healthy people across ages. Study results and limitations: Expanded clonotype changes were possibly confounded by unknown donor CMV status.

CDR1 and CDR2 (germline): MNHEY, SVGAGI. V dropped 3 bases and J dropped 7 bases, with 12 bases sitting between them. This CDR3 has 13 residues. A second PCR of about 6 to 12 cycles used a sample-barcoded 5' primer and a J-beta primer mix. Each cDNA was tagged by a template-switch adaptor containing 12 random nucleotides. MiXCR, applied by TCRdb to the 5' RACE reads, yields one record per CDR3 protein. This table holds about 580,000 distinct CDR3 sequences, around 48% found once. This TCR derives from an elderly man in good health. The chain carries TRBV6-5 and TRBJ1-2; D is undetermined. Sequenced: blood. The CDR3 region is CASSYDGLLGYTF. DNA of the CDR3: TGTGCCAGCAGTTATGACGGATTGCTTGGCTACACCTTC.